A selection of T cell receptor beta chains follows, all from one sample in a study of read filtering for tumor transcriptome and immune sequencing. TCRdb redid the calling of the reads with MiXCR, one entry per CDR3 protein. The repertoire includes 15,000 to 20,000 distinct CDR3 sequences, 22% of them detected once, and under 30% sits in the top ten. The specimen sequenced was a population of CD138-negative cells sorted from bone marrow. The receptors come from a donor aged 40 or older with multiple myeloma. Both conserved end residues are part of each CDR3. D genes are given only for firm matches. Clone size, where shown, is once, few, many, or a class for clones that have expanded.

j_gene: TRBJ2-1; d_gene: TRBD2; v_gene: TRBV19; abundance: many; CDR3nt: TGTGCCAGTAGTATTAGCGGGGATCTCCCCAATGAGCAGTTCTTC; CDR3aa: CASSISGDLPNEQFF
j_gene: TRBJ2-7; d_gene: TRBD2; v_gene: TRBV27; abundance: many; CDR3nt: TGTGCCAGCAGTTTATCGTGGGCTAGCGGGAGTTACGAGCAGTACTTC; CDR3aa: CASSLSWASGSYEQYF
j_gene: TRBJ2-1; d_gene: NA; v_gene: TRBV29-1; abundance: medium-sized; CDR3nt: TGCAGCGTATCCGGGACTCTATTGGGTGAGCAGTTCTTC; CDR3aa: CSVSGTLLGEQFF
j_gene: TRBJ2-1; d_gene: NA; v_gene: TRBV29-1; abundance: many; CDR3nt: TGCAGCGTTGAAGGGACTACGCGATCTTACAATGAGCAGTTCTTC; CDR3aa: CSVEGTTRSYNEQFF
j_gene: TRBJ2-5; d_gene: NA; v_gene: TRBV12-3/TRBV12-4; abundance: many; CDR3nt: TGTGCCAGCAGTGCCATTAGAGAGACCCAGTACTTC; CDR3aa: CASSAIRETQYF
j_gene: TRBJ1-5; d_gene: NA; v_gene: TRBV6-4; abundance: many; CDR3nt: TGTGCCAGCAGTGACTGCAGGGTTAGATTTTATAGCAATCAGCCCCAGCATTTT; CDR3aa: CASSDCRVRFYSNQPQHF
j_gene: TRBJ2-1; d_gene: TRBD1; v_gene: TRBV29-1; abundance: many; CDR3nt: TGCAGCACCCGGACAGGCTACAATGAGCAGTTCTTC; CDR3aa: CSTRTGYNEQFF
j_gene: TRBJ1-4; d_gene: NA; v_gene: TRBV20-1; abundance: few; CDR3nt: TGCAGTGCTAATAAATTCCGGGGAGGAACTAATGAAAAACTGTTTTTT; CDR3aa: CSANKFRGGTNEKLFF
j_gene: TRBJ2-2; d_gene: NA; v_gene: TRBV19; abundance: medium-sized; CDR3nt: TGTGCCAGTAGTAAGCGAATCAACACCGGGGAGCTGTTTTTT; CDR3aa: CASSKRINTGELFF
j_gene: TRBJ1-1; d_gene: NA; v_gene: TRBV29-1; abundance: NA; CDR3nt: TGCAGTGGCAACAGAAACACTGAAGCTTTCTTT; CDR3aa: CSGNRNTEAFF
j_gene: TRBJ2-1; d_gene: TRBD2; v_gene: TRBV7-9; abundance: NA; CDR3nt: TGTGCCAGCAGCTTACTGGCTAGCGGCGAGCAGTTCTTC; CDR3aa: CASSLLASGEQFF
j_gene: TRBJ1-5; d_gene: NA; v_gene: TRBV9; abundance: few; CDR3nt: TGTGCCAGCAGCGTAGATGGGGGTAGCAATCAGCCCCAGCATTTT; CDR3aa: CASSVDGGSNQPQHF
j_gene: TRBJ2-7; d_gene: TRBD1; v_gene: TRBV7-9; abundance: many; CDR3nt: TGTGCCAGCAGCCGCCCAGGGGGATTGGGCTACGAGCAGTACTTC; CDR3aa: CASSRPGGLGYEQYF
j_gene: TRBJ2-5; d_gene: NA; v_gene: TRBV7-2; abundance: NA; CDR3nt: TGTGCCAGCAGCTTAGGGCCCCGGGGTGGGGAGACCCAGTACTTC; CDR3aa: CASSLGPRGGETQYF
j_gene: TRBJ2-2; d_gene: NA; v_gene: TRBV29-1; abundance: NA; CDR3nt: TGCAGCGTTGAAGAAATAGGGTGGAGTGGCGGGGAGCTGTTTTTT; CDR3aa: CSVEEIGWSGGELFF
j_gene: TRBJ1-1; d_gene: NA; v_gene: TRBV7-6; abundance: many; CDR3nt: TGTGCCAGCAGCTTGGGTCGACGGCGTGAAGCTTTCTTT; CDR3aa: CASSLGRRREAFF
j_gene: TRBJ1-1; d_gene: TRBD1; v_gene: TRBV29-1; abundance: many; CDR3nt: TGCAGCGTTGGGGACAGCTATGAAGCTTTCTTT; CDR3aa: CSVGDSYEAFF
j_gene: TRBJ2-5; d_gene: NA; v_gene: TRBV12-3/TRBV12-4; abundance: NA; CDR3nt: TGTGCCAGCAGTTTAAACCCCCGGGAGACCCAGTACTTC; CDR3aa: CASSLNPRETQYF
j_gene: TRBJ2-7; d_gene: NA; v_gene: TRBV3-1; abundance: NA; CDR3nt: TGTGCCAGCAGCCAAACGGACCAAGGGGAGCAGTACTTC; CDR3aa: CASSQTDQGEQYF
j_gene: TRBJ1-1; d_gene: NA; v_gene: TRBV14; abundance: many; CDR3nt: TGTGCCAGCAGCCTCGACCCCGGGACTGAAGCTTTCTTT; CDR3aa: CASSLDPGTEAFF
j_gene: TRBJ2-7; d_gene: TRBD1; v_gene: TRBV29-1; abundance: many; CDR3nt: TGCAGCGTAGGACAGGGGATCTACGAGCAGTACTTC; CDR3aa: CSVGQGIYEQYF
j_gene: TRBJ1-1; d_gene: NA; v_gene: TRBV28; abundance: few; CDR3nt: TGTGCCAGCAGTTTATTCGGGGGCTCAGGAGCTTTCTTT; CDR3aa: CASSLFGGSGAFF
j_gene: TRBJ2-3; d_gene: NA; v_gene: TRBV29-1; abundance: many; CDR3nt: TGCAGCGTTGAAGGTTTCCAGGGAAGCACAGATACGCAGTATTTT; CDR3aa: CSVEGFQGSTDTQYF